These 31 T cell receptor beta chains were all obtained from the same sample, sequenced in a study of blood T cell repertoires in COVID-19. The table came from immunoSEQ multiplex PCR; TCRdb's copy has only in-frame clones and leaves some out. The profile shows more than 80,000 clones, 71% of them singletons. The source material was peripheral blood. The receptor source for this set is a human donor with acute or convalescent COVID-19. The donor label of this sample is uncertain.

The chain couples TRBV6-5 to TRBJ1-6; no reliable D call. This CDR3 has 15 residues. Germline V CDR1 and CDR2: MNHEY, SVGAGI. Deletions cut 5 bases from V and 0 bases from J, with 8 bases between. CDR3 protein: CASSRGSSYNSPLHF. The CDR3 DNA follows: TGTGCCAGCAGTCGAGGGAGCTCCTATAATTCACCCCTCCACTTT.

The chain combines TRBV10-1 with TRBJ2-5, with 7 nucleotides matching TRBD1. The V segment lost 4 bases and the J segment 2 bases; nucleotides outside the gene matches: 1. This CDR3 region has 13 residues. Germline CDR1 reads WNHNN; CDR2 reads SYGVQD (reference sequence). The CDR3 DNA is TGCGCCAGCAGTGGACAGGGACAAGAGACCCAGTACTTC. Translated, it gives CASSGQGQETQYF.

This rearrangement joins TRBV6-1 to TRBJ1-2, with 8 bases aligning to TRBD1. V was pared by 2 bases and J by 7 bases, with 12 bases of the junction left unmatched. This CDR3 is 16 amino acids long. Germline V gene lookup returns CDR1 MNHNS and CDR2 SASEGT. CDR3 sequence reads: CASSESLGRGLSGYTF. CDR3 nucleotides: TGTGCCAGCAGTGAAAGTCTCGGCAGGGGGCTCAGTGGCTACACCTTC.

The rearrangement joins TRBV20-1 to TRBJ1-2; D gene uncertain. Between the trimmed V and J ends, which lost 3 bases and 4 bases, there was a span of 9 bases. The CDR3 has 12 residues. The germline CDR1 and CDR2 sequences are DFQATT and SNEGSKA (reference sequence). The CDR3 bases are TGCAGTGCTAGTGGGAGCTTCTATGGCTACACCTTC. This gives the protein CSASGSFYGYTF.

This sequence joins TRBV13 and TRBJ2-5, with D tentatively TRBD2 (6 bases). The CDR3 has 16 residues. The germline gives CDR1 PRHDT, CDR2 FYEKMQ (reference sequence). V dropped 5 bases and J dropped 2 bases, with 18 bases sitting between them. CDR3 residues: CASSPPSVSGQETQYF. The CDR3 DNA is TGTGCCAGCAGCCCCCCCTCGGTTAGCGGACAAGAGACCCAGTACTTC.

The chain carries TRBV7-8 and TRBJ2-5; 7 bases map to TRBD1. The CDR3 loop spans 16 amino acids. Germline CDR1 SGHVS, CDR2 FQNEAQ. The junction had 10 bases not matched to a gene; V was cut back by 1 base and J by 5 bases. The CDR3 spells CASSLGLPGQRETQYF. In DNA form, the CDR3 reads TGTGCCAGCAGCTTAGGACTTCCGGGACAGAGGGAGACCCAGTACTTC.

The count of this clone is one. The chain couples TRBV6-5 to TRBJ1-5; tentatively, D is TRBD1 (6 bases). This CDR3 is built from 13 residues. Between the trimmed V and J ends, which lost 8 bases and 6 bases, there was a span of 14 bases. Germline V gene sequence: CDR1 MNHEY, CDR2 SVGAGI. Written as DNA, the CDR3 is TGTGCCAGCGCAGGGACAATAGGTCAGCCCCAGCATTTT. Translating gives CASAGTIGQPQHF.

This clone is a singleton in its sample. The chain employs TRBV10-3 and TRBJ2-7; 7 bases agree with TRBD1. The germline gives CDR1 ENHRY, CDR2 SYGVKD. Germline trimming cut 1 base from V and 4 bases from J; bases unmatched to any gene: 4. CDR3 length equals 14 residues. In nucleotides, the CDR3 is TGTGCCATCAGTGAGTTGGGGACAGAATACGAGCAGTACTTC. Translation gives CAISELGTEYEQYF.

The rearrangement uses TRBV7-6 and TRBJ1-4, with D possibly being TRBD1 (5 bases). The germline V and J ends were trimmed by 2 bases and 4 bases, with 11 bases remaining between them. The CDR3 runs 15 residues. Looked up from germline, CDR1 is SGHVS and CDR2 is FNYEAQ. Here the CDR3 reads CASSLTAGLNEKLFF. CDR3 sequence (DNA): TGTGCCAGCAGCTTAACGGCAGGGCTTAATGAAAAACTGTTTTTT.

The chain couples TRBV9 to TRBJ2-2; 14 nucleotides match TRBD2. V lost 2 bases to trimming and J lost 6 bases; unmatched junction nucleotides: 3. Germline assignment: CDR1 SGDLS and CDR2 YYNGEE. This CDR3 has 16 amino acids. The CDR3 sequence is CASSVGLAGVAGELFF. CDR3 coding DNA: TGTGCCAGCAGCGTGGGACTAGCGGGGGTGGCCGGGGAGCTGTTTTTT. Filled out from reference TRBV9 and TRBJ2-2, the complete variable domain reads DSGVTQTPKHLITATGQRVTLRCSPRSGDLSVYWYQQSLDQGLQFLIQYYNGEERAKGNILERFSAQQFPDLHSELNLSSLELGDSALYFCASSVGLAGVAGELFFGEGSRLTVL.

This clone was seen more than once but under ten times. In the same sample, other DNA sequences code for this CDR3. Here the CDR3 reads CASSLDRGGSPLHF. The CDR3 DNA sequence: TGTGCCAGCAGCTTGGACAGGGGCGGTTCACCCCTCCACTTT. The chain employs TRBV7-9 and TRBJ1-6, with 9 bases fitting TRBD1. CDR1 and CDR2 (germline): SEHNR, FQNEAQ (reference sequence). The CDR3 is 14 amino acids. Trimming took 3 bases from V and 9 from J; bases not matched to a gene: 3.

This chain connects TRBV29-1 to TRBJ2-3; D is perhaps TRBD2 (6 bases). The germline V and J ends were trimmed by 8 bases and 0 bases, with 21 bases remaining between them. CDR3 size: 16 residues. Germline-derived CDR1 and CDR2 are SQVTM and ANQGSEA. This CDR3 is CSHLGTYEPSTDTQYF. In nucleotides, the CDR3 is TGCAGCCACCTAGGGACTTACGAACCTAGCACAGATACGCAGTATTTT.

The chain recombines TRBV28 with TRBJ2-7; D is uncertain. Germline V gives CDR1 MDHEN, CDR2 SYDVKM. This CDR3 contains 12 residues. Trimming stripped 5 bases from V and 3 bases from J, with 8 bases between. CDR3 coding DNA: TGTGCCAGCAGTCCTACCAACTACGAGCAGTACGTC. Its translation is CASSPTNYEQYV.

The chain has TRBV27 and TRBJ2-7; 7 bases fit TRBD1. V gave up 7 bases and J gave up 0 bases; unmatched junction bases: 3. The length of the CDR3 is 13 residues. Germline CDR1 is MNHEY and CDR2 is SMNVEV (reference sequence). DNA of the CDR3: TGTGCCAGCATAGGGGGCCGCTCCTACGAGCAGTACTTC. It is translated as CASIGGRSYEQYF.

The chain recombines TRBV7-2 with TRBJ2-3; D unresolved. The CDR3 extends over 15 amino acids. CDR1 SGHTA and CDR2 FQGNSA come from the germline V gene. The V end lost 2 bases, the J end lost 3 bases, and 12 bases lay between the germline ends. The CDR3 region has the DNA TGTGCCAGCAGCTTACGGGTCAGCAGAACAGATACGCAGTATTTT. Amino acids: CASSLRVSRTDTQYF.

This rearrangement joins TRBV29-1 to TRBJ2-3, with D possibly being TRBD1 (7 bases). Trimming shortened V by 5 bases and J by 5 bases, and 23 bases separated the two germline ends. From germline, CDR1 is SQVTM and CDR2 ANQGSEA. The CDR3 is 16 residues long. CDR3 residues: CSVSRSGGGAEDTQYF. The CDR3 bases are TGCAGCGTTTCCAGGTCTGGAGGGGGCGCAGAAGATACGCAGTATTTT.

This clone has at least ten counts. The V and J genes are TRBV7-2 and TRBJ2-3, with a weak D call TRBD1 (6 bases). CDR1 is SGHTA, CDR2 FQGNSA, per germline. CDR3 length: 15 residues. V lost 8 bases to trimming and J lost 1 base, with 16 bases between them. The CDR3 nucleotides read TGTGCCAGCTCCCTGAGGGGGACCGGCACAGATACGCAGTATTTT. It is translated as CASSLRGTGTDTQYF.

V usage is TRBV5-1 and J usage is TRBJ2-1; the match to TRBD2 covers 14 bases. V shed 7 bases and J 7 bases; nucleotides not matched to a gene: 7. The CDR3 consists of 15 residues. Germline CDR1 reads SGHRS; CDR2 reads YFSETQ. The CDR3 spells CASCRTSGGRNEQFF. In nucleotides, the CDR3 is TGCGCCAGCTGTCGGACTAGCGGGGGGAGGAATGAGCAGTTCTTC.

V and J are TRBV5-1 and TRBJ2-1, with 12 bases identical to TRBD2. This CDR3 contains 20 residues. Germline V CDR1 and CDR2: SGHRS, YFSETQ. V lost 7 bases and J lost 4; bases outside the gene matches: 21. The CDR3 protein is CASRPRGGLAGGLDYNEQFF. The CDR3 coding sequence is TGCGCCAGCCGCCCCCGTGGGGGCCTAGCGGGGGGGCTGGATTACAATGAGCAGTTCTTC.

This clone was counted between two and nine times. The chain is built from TRBV3-1 (or the pseudogene TRBV3-2) and TRBJ2-5, with a weak D call TRBD2 (5 bases). This CDR3 spans 16 amino acids. Germline assignment: CDR1 LGHDT and CDR2 YNNKEL (reference sequence). The V and J ends lost 4 bases and 7 bases respectively, with 22 bases between them. The DNA for the CDR3 is TGTGCCAGCAGCCCGGCGATCTGGCGGGTCAGCGGGACCCAGTACTTC. Translating gives CASSPAIWRVSGTQYF.

The rearrangement links TRBV29-1 to TRBJ1-1, with D possibly TRBD1 on 6 matching bases. The CDR3 is made up of 13 amino acids. Trimming removed 2 bases from V and 1 base from J, with 8 bases in between. CDR1 and CDR2 from the germline V gene are SQVTM and ANQGSEA. The CDR3 DNA is TGCAGCGTTGAACAGGGGCGGAACACTGAAGCTTTCTTT. Its translation is CSVEQGRNTEAFF.

The chain links TRBV6-5 to TRBJ2-2, with TRBD1 identical over 12 bases. Germline CDR1 is MNHEY and CDR2 is SVGAGI. Trimming at V came to 5 bases and at J to 7 bases, leaving 5 bases not matched to a gene. The CDR3 totals 15 residues. The CDR3 protein is CASSHGTGGIGELFF. In nucleotides, the CDR3 is TGTGCCAGCAGTCACGGGACAGGGGGCATCGGGGAGCTGTTTTTT.

The chain uses TRBV6-5 and TRBJ1-3, with D perhaps TRBD1 (6 bases). Germline-derived CDR1 and CDR2 are MNHEY and SVGAGI. Deletions cut 6 bases from V and 4 bases from J, with 16 bases between. The CDR3 is made up of 15 amino acids. In DNA, the CDR3 is TGTGCCAGCAGGCCCCGACAGGTCGCAGGAAACACCATATATTTT. Protein: CASRPRQVAGNTIYF.

A few counts support this clone. This sequence joins TRBV28 and TRBJ1-2; D is unresolved. Trimming left V 3 bases short and J 2 bases short, with 13 bases between. Germline values: CDR1 MDHEN, CDR2 SYDVKM. This CDR3 has 15 residues. The CDR3 DNA reads TGTGCCAGCAGTTTCGAGGCTCCGGGGAACTATGGCTACACCTTC. This encodes CASSFEAPGNYGYTF.

V gene TRBV5-1 combines with J gene TRBJ2-6, with 7 bases matching TRBD1. Germline CDR1 is SGHRS and CDR2 is YFSETQ. Trimming took 2 bases from V and 0 from J; bases not matched to a gene: 8. The CDR3 totals 18 residues. The CDR3 DNA sequence: TGCGCCAGCAGCTTTCGTCCCGGGACAGACTCTGGGGCCAACGTCCTGACTTTC. It yields the protein CASSFRPGTDSGANVLTF.

The V call is TRBV14, the J call TRBJ1-6, with no clear D. Trimming shortened V by 0 bases and J by 9 bases, and 9 bases separated the two germline ends. The CDR3 loop spans 14 amino acids. The germline gives CDR1 SGHDN, CDR2 FVKESK. CDR3 in amino acids: CASSQERGSSPLHF. For the CDR3, the DNA is TGTGCCAGCAGCCAAGAACGGGGATCTTCACCCCTCCACTTT.

V is TRBV27 and J is TRBJ1-2; TRBD1 aligns across 7 bases. Losses at the gene ends were 5 bases for V and 8 bases for J; bases not matched to a gene: 8. The CDR3 totals 13 residues. Germline CDR1 is MNHEY and CDR2 is SMNVEV (reference sequence). The CDR3 nucleotides are TGTGCCAGCAGTAGGAACAGGGGTGGAGGCTACACCTTC. It is translated as CASSRNRGGGYTF.

The gene calls are TRBV5-1 and TRBJ2-5, with 8 bases fitting TRBD2. Germline CDR1 is SGHRS and CDR2 is YFSETQ. Trimming removed 2 bases from V and 2 bases from J; junction bases left unmatched: 5. This CDR3 comprises 15 residues. The CDR3 coding sequence is TGCGCCAGCAGCTTAAGCGGGGGACTTCAAGAGACCCAGTACTTC. It yields the protein CASSLSGGLQETQYF.

The chain has TRBV5-1 and TRBJ1-2; D is perhaps TRBD1 (6 bases). The germline V gene encodes CDR1 SGHRS and CDR2 YFSETQ. The CDR3 is 15 amino acids. The germline V and J ends were trimmed by 0 bases and 8 bases, with 17 bases remaining between them. The CDR3 sequence is CASSLANRAMDGYTF. For the CDR3, the DNA is TGCGCCAGCAGCTTGGCCAACAGGGCCATGGACGGCTACACCTTC.

Turning to this clone: This sample also contains other DNA sequences that code for the same CDR3. CDR3 coding DNA: TGTGCCAGCTCACCAGGACAGGGGGCCTACAATGAGCAGTTCTTC. It specifies CASSPGQGAYNEQFF. V usage is TRBV18 and J usage is TRBJ2-1; 10 positions match TRBD1. This CDR3 region has 15 residues. J gave up 2 bases and V 2 bases, and 0 bases lay outside the gene matches. Germline V gene lookup returns CDR1 KGHSH and CDR2 LQKENI.

By share of the sample, this clone is medium-sized. The chain uses TRBV3-1 (or the pseudogene TRBV3-2) and TRBJ2-5; 7 nucleotides match TRBD2. V lost 0 bases and J lost 7; bases outside the gene matches: 5. CDR3 size: 14 residues. Germline CDR1 LGHDT, CDR2 YNNKEL (reference sequence). The CDR3 DNA follows: TGTGCCAGCAGCCAAGACCAAGCGGGAAGGACCCAGTACTTC. Its protein is CASSQDQAGRTQYF.